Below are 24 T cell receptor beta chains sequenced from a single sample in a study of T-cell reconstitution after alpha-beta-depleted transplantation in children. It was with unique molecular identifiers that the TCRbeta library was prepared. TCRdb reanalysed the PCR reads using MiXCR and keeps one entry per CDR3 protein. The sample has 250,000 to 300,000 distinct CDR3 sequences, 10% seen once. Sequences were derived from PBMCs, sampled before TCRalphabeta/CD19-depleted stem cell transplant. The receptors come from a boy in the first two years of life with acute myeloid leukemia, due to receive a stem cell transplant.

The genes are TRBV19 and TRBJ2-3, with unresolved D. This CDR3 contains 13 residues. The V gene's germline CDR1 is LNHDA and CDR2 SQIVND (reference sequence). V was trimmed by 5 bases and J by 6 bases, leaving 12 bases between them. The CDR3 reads CASSWTTPDTQYF. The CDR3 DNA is TGTGCCAGTAGTTGGACCACCCCGGATACGCAGTATTTT.

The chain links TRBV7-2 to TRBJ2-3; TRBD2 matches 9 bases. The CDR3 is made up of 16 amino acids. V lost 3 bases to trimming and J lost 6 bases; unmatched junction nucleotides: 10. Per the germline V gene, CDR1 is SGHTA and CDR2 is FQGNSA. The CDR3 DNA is TGTGCCAGCAGCTTGTTTCCGGGACTAGCAGGCGATACGCAGTATTTT. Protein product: CASSLFPGLAGDTQYF.

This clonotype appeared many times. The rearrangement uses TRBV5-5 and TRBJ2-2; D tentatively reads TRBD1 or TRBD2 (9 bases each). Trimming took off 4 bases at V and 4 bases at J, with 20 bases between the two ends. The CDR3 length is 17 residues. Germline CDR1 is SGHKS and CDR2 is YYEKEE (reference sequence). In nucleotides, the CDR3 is TGTGCCAGCAGCCGGGACAGGGCGGGAGGGCCCACCGGGGAGCTGTTTTTT. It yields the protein CASSRDRAGGPTGELFF.

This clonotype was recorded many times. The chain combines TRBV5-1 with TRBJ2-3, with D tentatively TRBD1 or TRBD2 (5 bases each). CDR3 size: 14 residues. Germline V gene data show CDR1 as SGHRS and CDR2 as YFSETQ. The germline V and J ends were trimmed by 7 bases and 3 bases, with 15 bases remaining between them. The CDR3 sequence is CASSWDQLTDTQYF. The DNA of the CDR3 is TGCGCCAGCTCCTGGGACCAACTAACAGATACGCAGTATTTT.

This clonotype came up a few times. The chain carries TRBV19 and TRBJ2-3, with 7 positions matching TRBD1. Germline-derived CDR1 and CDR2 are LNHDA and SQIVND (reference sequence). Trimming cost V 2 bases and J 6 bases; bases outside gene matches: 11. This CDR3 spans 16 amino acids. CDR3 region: CASSITGTVAFDTQYF. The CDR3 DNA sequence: TGTGCCAGTAGTATAACTGGGACAGTAGCATTCGATACGCAGTATTTT. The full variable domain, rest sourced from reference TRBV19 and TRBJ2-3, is DGGITQSPKYLFRKEGQNVTLSCEQNLNHDAMYWYRQDPGQGLRLIYYSQIVNDFQKGDIAEGYSVSREKKESFPLTVTSAQKNPTAFYLCASSITGTVAFDTQYFGPGTRLTVL.

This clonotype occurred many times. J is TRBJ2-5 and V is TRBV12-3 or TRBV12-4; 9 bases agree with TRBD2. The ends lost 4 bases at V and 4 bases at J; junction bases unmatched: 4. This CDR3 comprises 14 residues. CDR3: CASSSQLAGETQYF. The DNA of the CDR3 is TGTGCCAGCAGTTCCCAACTAGCGGGAGAGACCCAGTACTTC.

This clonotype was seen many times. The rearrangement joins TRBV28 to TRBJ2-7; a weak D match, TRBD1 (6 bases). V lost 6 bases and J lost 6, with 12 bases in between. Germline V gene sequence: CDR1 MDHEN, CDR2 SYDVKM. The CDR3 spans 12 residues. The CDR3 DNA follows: TGTGCCAGCAGCATGGACAGCGGCGAGCAGTACTTC. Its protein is CASSMDSGEQYF.

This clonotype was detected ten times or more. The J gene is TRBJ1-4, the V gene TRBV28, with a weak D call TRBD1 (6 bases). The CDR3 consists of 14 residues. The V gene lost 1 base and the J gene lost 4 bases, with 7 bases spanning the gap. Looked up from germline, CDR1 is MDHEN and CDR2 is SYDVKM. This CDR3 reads CASSLLGGNEKLFF. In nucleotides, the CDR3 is TGTGCCAGCAGTTTATTAGGGGGTAATGAAAAACTGTTTTTT.

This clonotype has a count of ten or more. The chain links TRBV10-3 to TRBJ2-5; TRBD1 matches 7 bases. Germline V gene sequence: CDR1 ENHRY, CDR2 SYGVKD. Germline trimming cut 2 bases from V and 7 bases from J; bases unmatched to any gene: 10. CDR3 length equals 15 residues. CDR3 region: CAISEPDREGATQYF. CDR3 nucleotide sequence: TGTGCCATCAGTGAGCCTGACAGGGAAGGGGCGACCCAGTACTTC.

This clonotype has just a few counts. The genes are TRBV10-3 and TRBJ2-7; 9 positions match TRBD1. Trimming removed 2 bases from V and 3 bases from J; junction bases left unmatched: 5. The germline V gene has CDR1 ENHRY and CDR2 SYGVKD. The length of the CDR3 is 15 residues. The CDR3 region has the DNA TGTGCCATCAGTGAGGCAGACAGGGGGAGCTACGAGCAGTACTTC. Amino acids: CAISEADRGSYEQYF.

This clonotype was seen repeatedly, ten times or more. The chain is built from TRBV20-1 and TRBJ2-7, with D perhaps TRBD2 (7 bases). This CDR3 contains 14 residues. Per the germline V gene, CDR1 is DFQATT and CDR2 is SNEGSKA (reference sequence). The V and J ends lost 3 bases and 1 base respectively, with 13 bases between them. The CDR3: CSARSGGLSYEQYF. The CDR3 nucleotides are TGCAGTGCTAGGTCGGGGGGCCTTTCCTACGAGCAGTACTTC.

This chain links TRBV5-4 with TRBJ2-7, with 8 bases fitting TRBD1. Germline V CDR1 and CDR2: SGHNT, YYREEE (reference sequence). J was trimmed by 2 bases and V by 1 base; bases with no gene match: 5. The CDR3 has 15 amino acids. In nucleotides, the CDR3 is TGTGCCAGCAGCTTGTACAGGGGGAGTACCTACGAGCAGTACTTC. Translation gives CASSLYRGSTYEQYF.

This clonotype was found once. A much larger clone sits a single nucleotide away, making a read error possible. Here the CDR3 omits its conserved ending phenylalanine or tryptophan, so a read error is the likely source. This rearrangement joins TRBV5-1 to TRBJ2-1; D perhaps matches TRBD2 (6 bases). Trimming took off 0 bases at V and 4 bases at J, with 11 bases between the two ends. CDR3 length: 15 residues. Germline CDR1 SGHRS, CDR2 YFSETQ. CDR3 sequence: CASSLAGEGYNEQFI. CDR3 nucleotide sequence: TGCGCCAGCAGCTTGGCGGGAGAGGGGTACAATGAGCAGTTCATC.

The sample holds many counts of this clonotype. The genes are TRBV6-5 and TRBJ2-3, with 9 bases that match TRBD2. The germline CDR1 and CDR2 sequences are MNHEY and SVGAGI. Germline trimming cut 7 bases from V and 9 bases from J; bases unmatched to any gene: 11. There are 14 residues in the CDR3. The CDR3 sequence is CASNRLAVARTQYF. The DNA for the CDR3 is TGTGCCAGCAATAGACTAGCGGTTGCTAGGACGCAGTATTTT.

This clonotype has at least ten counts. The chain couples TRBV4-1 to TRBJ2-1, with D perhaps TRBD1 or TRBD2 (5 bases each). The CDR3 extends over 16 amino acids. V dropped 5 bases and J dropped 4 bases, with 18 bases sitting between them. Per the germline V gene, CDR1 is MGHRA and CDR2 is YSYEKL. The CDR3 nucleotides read TGCGCCAGCAGCAGAGCCGGGACGCTTCCATACAATGAGCAGTTCTTC. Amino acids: CASSRAGTLPYNEQFF.

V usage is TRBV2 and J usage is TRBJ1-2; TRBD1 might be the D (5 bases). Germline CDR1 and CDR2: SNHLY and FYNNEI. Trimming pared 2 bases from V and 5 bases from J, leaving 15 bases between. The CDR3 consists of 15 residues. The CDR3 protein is CASSESGTAAYGYTF. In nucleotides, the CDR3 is TGTGCCAGCAGTGAATCCGGGACGGCGGCGTATGGCTACACCTTC.

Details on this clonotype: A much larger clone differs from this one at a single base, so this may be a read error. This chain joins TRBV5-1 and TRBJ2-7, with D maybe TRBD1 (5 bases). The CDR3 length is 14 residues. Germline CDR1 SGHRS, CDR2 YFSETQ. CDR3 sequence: CASSLEGFAYEQNF. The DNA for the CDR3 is TGCGCCAGCAGCTTGGAGGGGTTCGCCTACGAGCAGAACTTC.

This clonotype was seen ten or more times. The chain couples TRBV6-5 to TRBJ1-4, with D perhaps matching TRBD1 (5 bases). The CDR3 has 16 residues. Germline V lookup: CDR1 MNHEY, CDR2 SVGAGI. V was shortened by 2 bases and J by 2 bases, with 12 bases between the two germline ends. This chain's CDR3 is CASSYIPGPTNEKLFF. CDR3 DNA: TGTGCCAGCAGTTACATTCCGGGACCGACTAATGAAAAACTGTTTTTT.

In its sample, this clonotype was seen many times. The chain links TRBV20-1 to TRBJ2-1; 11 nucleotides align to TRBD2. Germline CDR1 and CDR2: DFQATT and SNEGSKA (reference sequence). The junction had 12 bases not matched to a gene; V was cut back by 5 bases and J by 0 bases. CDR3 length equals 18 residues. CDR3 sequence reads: CSALAGTSGRSSYNEQFF. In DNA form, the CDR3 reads TGCAGTGCTCTCGCCGGGACTAGCGGCAGAAGCTCCTACAATGAGCAGTTCTTC.

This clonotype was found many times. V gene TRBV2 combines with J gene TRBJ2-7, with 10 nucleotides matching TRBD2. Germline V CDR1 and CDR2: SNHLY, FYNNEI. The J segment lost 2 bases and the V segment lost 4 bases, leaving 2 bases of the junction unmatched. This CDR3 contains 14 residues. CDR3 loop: CASSASGGPYEQYF. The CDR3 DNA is TGTGCCAGCAGTGCTAGCGGGGGACCCTACGAGCAGTACTTC.

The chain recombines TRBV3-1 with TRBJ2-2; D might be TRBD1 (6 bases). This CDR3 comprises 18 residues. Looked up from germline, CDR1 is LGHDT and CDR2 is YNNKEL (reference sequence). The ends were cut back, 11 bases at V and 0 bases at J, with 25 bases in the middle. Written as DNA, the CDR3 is TGTGCCTGCTGTCTACTGACAGGAGATGGGGCGAACACCGGGGAGCTGTTTTTT. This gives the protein CACCLLTGDGANTGELFF.

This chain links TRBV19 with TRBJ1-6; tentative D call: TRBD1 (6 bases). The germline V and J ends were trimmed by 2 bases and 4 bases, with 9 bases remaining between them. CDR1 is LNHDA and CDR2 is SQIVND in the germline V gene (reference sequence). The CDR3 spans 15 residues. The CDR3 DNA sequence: TGTGCCAGTAGTATACCGGGACAATATAATTCACCCCTCCACTTT. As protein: CASSIPGQYNSPLHF. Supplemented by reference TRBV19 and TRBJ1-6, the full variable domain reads DGGITQSPKYLFRKEGQNVTLSCEQNLNHDAMYWYRQDPGQGLRLIYYSQIVNDFQKGDIAEGYSVSREKKESFPLTVTSAQKNPTAFYLCASSIPGQYNSPLHFGNGTRLTVT.

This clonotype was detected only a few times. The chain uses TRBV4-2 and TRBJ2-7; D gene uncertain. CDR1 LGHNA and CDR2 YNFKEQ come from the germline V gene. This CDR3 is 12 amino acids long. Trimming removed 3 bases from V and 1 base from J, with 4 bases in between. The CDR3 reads CASSHPSYEQYF. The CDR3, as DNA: TGTGCCAGCAGCCATCCATCCTACGAGCAGTACTTC.

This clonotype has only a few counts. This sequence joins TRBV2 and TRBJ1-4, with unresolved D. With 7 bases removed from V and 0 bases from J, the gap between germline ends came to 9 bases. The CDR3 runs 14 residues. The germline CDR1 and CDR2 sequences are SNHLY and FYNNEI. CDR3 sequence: CASNPVSTNEKLFF. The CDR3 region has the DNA TGTGCCAGCAACCCGGTTTCAACTAATGAAAAACTGTTTTTT.